This T cell receptor beta chain derives from a study of cytomegalovirus exposure and HLA in healthy donors. Study-wide points: TCR beta sequences reportedly predicted the HLA-A and HLA-B alleles of most subjects accurately. In an earlier analysis, most TCR beta V segments were productive about 87% or about 30% of the time. For cytomegalovirus status, the classifier reportedly gave diagnoses with high specificity and sensitivity.

A word on this clone: The antigen remains undetermined.

Healthy bone marrow donors made up the donors. The PCR made use of 60 Vbeta and 13 Jbeta primers. Assay used: immunoSEQ multiplex PCR; TCRdb lists only in-frame clones, some missing. The sample records 90,000 to 150,000 clones, around 78% being singletons. The clonotype originates from a woman aged 25-40 years in good health and CMV-seropositive. Sample: PBMCs.

In nucleotides, the CDR3 is TGTGCCAGCAGTGATTCGAGGGGGGGCAATGAAAAACTGTTTTTT. It specifies CASSDSRGGNEKLFF. The rearrangement joins TRBV2 to TRBJ1-4; the D gene is possibly TRBD1 (6 bases). Trimming pared 3 bases from V and 5 bases from J, leaving 13 bases between. CDR1 is SNHLY and CDR2 is FYNNEI in the germline V gene. The CDR3 loop spans 15 amino acids.